This T cell receptor (beta chain) was identified in a study of shared clonotypes between healthy human individuals. Whole-study context: Serving as donors were two women and a few men, whose ages spanned 18 to 49.

CDR1 is SGHVS, CDR2 FQNEAQ, per germline. The CDR3 covers 14 residues. V lost 5 bases to trimming and J lost 4 bases, with 13 bases between them. Sequenced by immunoSEQ multiplex PCR; TCRdb stores in-frame clones only, minus some. The repertoire holds a few million clones, over 90% seen once, with 0.39% in the top ten. A single count supports this clone. The material sequenced was naive CD4+ T cells from PBMCs. Regarding subset: CD45RA+ positively selected. The V call is TRBV7-8, the J call TRBJ2-3, with D hard to call. The sequence was obtained from a man between 18 and 29 years old in good health. Some clones in this sample may be carry-over from other donors' samples. The DNA of the CDR3 is TGTGCCAGCAGCCCAACGCCCGGGCCAGATACGCAGTATTTT. This codes for CASSPTPGPDTQYF.